This T cell receptor (beta chain) was obtained from a study of regulatory T cells in long-lasting Graves disease. Study context: Persistence in Graves' disease required over 5 years of antithyroid drugs plus positive TSH receptor antibodies. Points from the study as a whole: Persistent cases of Graves' showed reduced TCR diversity relative to newly diagnosed patients. Under persistent disease, TRBV28, TRBJ1-2 and TRBJ2-5 were used preferentially.

Trimming removed 5 bases at V and 8 bases at J, with 13 bases between. Germline V gene lookup returns CDR1 SGHRS and CDR2 YFSETQ. The CDR3 loop spans 13 amino acids. Time point given: persistent/refractory GD, antithyroid drugs over 5 years with positive TRAb. PBMCs provided the RNA from which the TCR library was made. For TCR beta, libraries came from iRepertoire HTBI primers and Arm-PCR of CDR3 regions. In the study's own analysis: Samples jointly harbored 62 TRBV and some 13 TRBJ segments. TCRdb reprocessed the multiplex PCR reads with MiXCR, giving one entry per CDR3 protein. None of the V and J calls come from the authors' own analysis; TCRdb made them. The data contain about 300,000 distinct CDR3 sequences, 20% to 25% of them singletons. About this clonotype: Its matching antigen is unknown.

Specimen: peripheral blood mononuclear cells (PBMCs), collected when the disease was refractory, from a patient treated with antithyroid drugs. The sequence derives from a female donor with Graves disease. The rearrangement links TRBV5-1 to TRBJ1-4, with D perhaps TRBD1 (5 bases). DNA of the CDR3: TGCGCCAGCAGAGGGGAGGCAGGGGAAAAACTGTTTTTT. It specifies CASRGEAGEKLFF.